Given below is one TCR beta chain in context. This specimen belongs to a study of blood T cell repertoires in COVID-19. The repertoire was sequenced with immunoSEQ multiplex PCR; TCRdb's copy has only in-frame clones and lacks some. This sample has some 88,000 clones, with roughly nine tenths found just once. Germline CDR1 and CDR2: SGHDN and FVKESK. V lost 1 base and J 5 bases, leaving 9 bases between the germline ends. The CDR3 spans 13 residues. This TCR came from a human donor with active COVID-19. The donor label of this sample is uncertain. V gene TRBV14 combines with J gene TRBJ2-7; D may be TRBD1 (6 bases). The sequenced material came from peripheral blood. Written as DNA, the CDR3 is TGTGCCAGCAGCCAAGTTGCAGGGGACGAGCAGTACTTC. Translation: CASSQVAGDEQYF.